This is a list of T cell receptor beta chains from one sample in a study of blood T cell repertoires in COVID-19. Assay: immunoSEQ multiplex PCR; the TCRdb copy retains only in-frame clones and omits some. The table lists about 330,000 clones, 70% to 90% of them singletons. The sample was peripheral blood. The receptors stem from a man aged 18 to 35 who had recovered from COVID-19. The CDR3 runs from the conserved cysteine through the conserved F or W. Each record gives: J gene, V gene, clone size, D gene, CDR3 protein, CDR3 DNA. A D gene is named only where the DNA matches it firmly. Where a row states a size, it is once, few, many or the class of an expanded clone; other rows omit it.

TRBJ2-7 | TRBV19 | . | TRBD2 | CASSTGLAGLSYEQYF | TGTGCCAGTAGTACGGGACTAGCGGGACTATCCTACGAGCAGTACTTC
TRBJ1-1 | TRBV27 | . | . | CASARGTEAFF | TGTGCCAGCGCGAGGGGGACTGAAGCTTTCTTT
TRBJ2-2 | TRBV7-2 | . | . | CASSFGVTGELFF | TGTGCCAGCAGCTTCGGGGTCACCGGGGAGCTGTTTTTT
TRBJ2-3 | TRBV3-1/TRBV3-2 | . | . | CASSRRTNTDTQYF | TGTGCCAGCAGCCGCCGAACTAACACAGATACGCAGTATTTT
TRBJ2-1 | TRBV7-9 | . | . | CASSSRVSRSDNEQFF | TGTGCCAGCAGCTCCAGGGTTTCACGGTCCGACAATGAGCAGTTCTTC
TRBJ2-7 | TRBV23-1 | . | TRBD1 | CASSPNGTGGYHEQYF | TGCGCCAGCAGTCCCAACGGGACAGGGGGTTACCACGAGCAGTACTTC
TRBJ1-5 | TRBV23-1 | . | TRBD1 | CASNPRTGGDQPQHF | TGCGCCAGCAACCCAAGGACAGGGGGCGATCAGCCCCAGCATTTT
TRBJ2-2 | TRBV7-3 | . | TRBD2 | CASSLSGSGGGTGELFF | TGTGCCAGCAGCTTAAGCGGTAGCGGGGGCGGTACCGGGGAGCTGTTTTTT
TRBJ1-1 | TRBV5-4 | . | . | CASSPGVSGNEAFF | TGTGCCAGCAGCCCGGGAGTTTCCGGGAATGAAGCTTTCTTT
TRBJ2-2 | TRBV2 | once | . | CASSFIATGELFF | TGTGCCAGCAGTTTCATAGCAACCGGGGAGCTGTTTTTT
TRBJ2-7 | TRBV6-5 | . | TRBD1 | CASSYSRGLDEQYF | TGTGCCAGCAGTTACTCTAGGGGGCTAGACGAGCAGTACTTC
TRBJ1-2 | TRBV4-2 | . | TRBD1 | CASSQGVGQANYGYTF | TGTGCCAGCAGCCAAGGGGTGGGACAGGCCAACTATGGCTACACCTTC
TRBJ2-7 | TRBV27 | . | TRBD2 | CASSPPMTSGRYPYEQYF | TGTGCCAGCAGTCCCCCTATGACTAGCGGGAGGTACCCTTACGAGCAGTACTTC
TRBJ1-2 | TRBV6-5 | . | TRBD1 | CASSRTGPVNYGYTF | TGTGCCAGCAGCCGGACAGGGCCGGTTAACTATGGCTACACCTTC
TRBJ1-1 | TRBV19 | . | . | CASSIQTGNTEAFF | TGTGCCAGTAGTATCCAGACAGGCAACACTGAAGCTTTCTTT
TRBJ2-7 | TRBV7-9 | . | TRBD1 | CASSSGQGGYEQYF | TGTGCCAGCAGCTCCGGACAGGGGGGTTACGAGCAGTACTTC
TRBJ1-1 | TRBV6-1 | . | TRBD1 | CASSDLTGVKNTEAFF | TGTGCCAGCAGTGACTTGACAGGGGTCAAGAACACTGAAGCTTTCTTT
TRBJ2-1 | TRBV5-1 | . | . | CASSANSNEQFF | TGCGCCAGCAGCGCAAACAGCAATGAGCAGTTCTTC
TRBJ1-1 | TRBV6-1 | . | . | CASSEGRVLSSPTSSEAFF | TGTGCCAGCAGTGAAGGGCGGGTTCTATCTTCCCCGACTTCCTCTGAAGCTTTCTTT
TRBJ1-1 | TRBV24-1 | . | . | CATQGVKAVRYNTEAFF | TGTGCCACCCAGGGTGTGAAGGCGGTTCGGTACAACACTGAAGCTTTCTTT
TRBJ1-2 | TRBV5-1 | . | TRBD1 | CASSFNPGTGDGYTF | TGCGCCAGCAGCTTCAATCCCGGGACAGGGGATGGCTACACCTTC
TRBJ2-1 | TRBV5-1 | . | TRBD2 | CASSSSGSQFF | TGCGCCAGCAGCTCAAGCGGGAGTCAGTTCTTC
TRBJ1-2 | TRBV5-5 | . | TRBD1 | CASSWTGGEGYTF | TGTGCCAGCAGCTGGACAGGGGGCGAAGGCTACACCTTC
TRBJ2-2 | TRBV5-1 | . | TRBD1 | CASSSTTGVTGELFF | TGCGCCAGCAGCTCGACGACAGGGGTCACCGGGGAGCTGTTTTTT
TRBJ1-2 | TRBV7-9 | once | TRBD1 | CASSRGQGSDGYTF | TGTGCCAGCAGCCGAGGACAGGGGTCGGATGGCTACACCTTC
TRBJ1-5 | TRBV7-2 | . | . | CASSSLGGRDQPQHF | TGTGCCAGCAGCTCCCTTGGCGGGCGGGATCAGCCCCAGCATTTT